This entry lists 2 T cell receptor beta chains sequenced from one sample in a study of T cells in Graves' hyperthyroidism and ophthalmopathy. Amplified TCR beta CDR3 regions derived from RNA transcripts. An initial round of RT-PCR targeting the TCR CDR3 relied on the HTBI primer set. Using its own MiXCR run on the multiplex PCR reads, TCRdb lists one record per CDR3 protein. Here the sample spans approximately 220,000 distinct CDR3 sequences, around 17% being singletons. The sample was blood. These receptors all come from a man in his forties or fifties with Graves' hyperthyroidism.

On this clonotype itself: The junction does not match germline at one end; this may be a read error. The chain has TRBV20-1 and TRBJ2-7, with D possibly TRBD1 on 6 matching bases. The length of the CDR3 is 13 residues. From germline, CDR1 is DFQATT and CDR2 SNEGSKA (reference sequence). The CDR3 spells CSTSLRGANEQYF. The CDR3 coding sequence is TGCAGTACTAGTCTCAGGGGTGCCAACGAGCAGTACTTC.

This clonotype was detected ten times or more. CDR3 in amino acids: CASSSSGLGTTIYF. The CDR3 DNA reads as TGTGCCAGCAGCTCGTCAGGGTTGGGGACCACCATATATTTT. This sequence joins TRBV7-2 and TRBJ1-3; tentatively, D is TRBD1 (5 bases). Germline loops: CDR1 SGHTA, CDR2 FQGNSA. The V and J ends lost 4 bases and 9 bases respectively, with 16 bases between them. The CDR3 is 14 amino acids.